Below are 14 T cell receptor beta chains sequenced from a single sample in a study of shared clonotypes between healthy human individuals (dated by TCRdb to about 2020). Library creation used the immunoSEQ multiplex PCR assay. In TCRdb, the immuneACCESS table is reduced to in-frame sequences with V and J assigned. These tables do not hold every clone; where another copy was compared, an unresolved V gene accounts for under half, and the others remain unexplained. In this sample the table shows a few hundred thousand clones, 97% of which occur a single time. 0.045% to 0.06% of the sample is taken by the ten largest. Sequenced material: naive CD4+ T cells sorted from blood. This specimen's cell subset or site label, per the study, means: CD45RA+ positively selected. Receptors originate from a woman aged 25 to 39 in good health.

The chain couples TRBV7-9 to TRBJ2-3; TRBD2 aligns across 7 bases. CDR1 and CDR2 from the germline V gene are SEHNR and FQNEAQ (reference sequence). The CDR3 totals 16 residues. The V and J ends lost 6 bases and 2 bases, in that order; junction bases with no gene match: 11. CDR3 in DNA: TGTGCCAGCAGTCGACCGTCTAGCGGTTCCACAGATACGCAGTATTTT. This codes for CASSRPSSGSTDTQYF.

The CDR3 protein is CASRPTGPTDTQYF. In DNA, the CDR3 is TGTGCCAGCAGACCAACAGGGCCCACAGATACGCAGTATTTT. V and J are TRBV6-5 and TRBJ2-3; a weak D match, TRBD1 (6 bases). Trimming pared 6 bases from V and 2 bases from J, leaving 12 bases between. The germline V gene has CDR1 MNHEY and CDR2 SVGAGI. CDR3 length equals 14 residues.

This rearrangement joins TRBV19 to TRBJ2-2, with D possibly being TRBD2 (6 bases). Trimming cost V 2 bases and J 5 bases, with 12 bases left between them. The CDR3 contains 15 residues. CDR1 and CDR2 (germline): LNHDA, SQIVND (reference sequence). CDR3 sequence reads: CASSIIREWTGELFF. The CDR3 bases are TGTGCCAGTAGTATAATCCGGGAGTGGACCGGGGAGCTGTTTTTT.

The chain couples TRBV19 to TRBJ1-2, with D unresolved. The CDR3 consists of 17 residues. Germline CDR1 LNHDA, CDR2 SQIVND (reference sequence). Trimming stripped 3 bases from V and 2 bases from J, with 19 bases between. The CDR3 DNA follows: TGTGCCAGTAGTATGGATGGAACCCGAGTCCCAAACTATGGCTACACCTTC. Amino acids: CASSMDGTRVPNYGYTF.

The chain combines TRBV5-1 with TRBJ1-2; D is ambiguous. Per the germline V gene, CDR1 is SGHRS and CDR2 is YFSETQ. V lost 4 bases to trimming and J lost 1 base, with 8 bases between them. The CDR3 spans 13 residues. CDR3 in amino acids: CASSQDGNYGYTF. The CDR3 nucleotides read TGCGCCAGCAGCCAGGACGGTAACTATGGCTACACCTTC.

This sequence joins TRBV30 and TRBJ2-3; D uncertain. The CDR3 extends over 15 amino acids. V shed 1 base and J shed 8 bases, with 19 bases lying between them. Germline V gene data show CDR1 as GTSNPN and CDR2 as SVGIG (reference sequence). DNA of the CDR3: TGTGCCTGGAGTGATGCAAACCCTGCCAGAGGTACGCAGTATTTT. Amino acids: CAWSDANPARGTQYF.

The chain combines TRBV28 with TRBJ2-7, with D tentatively TRBD1 or TRBD2 (5 bases each). Germline V lookup: CDR1 MDHEN, CDR2 SYDVKM. The ends were cut back, 6 bases at V and 3 bases at J, with 15 bases in the middle. The CDR3 is 14 residues long. The CDR3 DNA follows: TGTGCCAGCAGCCCGGGACGTCGGCTCTACGAGCAGTACTTC. Translation: CASSPGRRLYEQYF.

V and J are TRBV7-9 and TRBJ2-3; TRBD1 matches 10 bases. With V trimmed by 5 bases and J by 7 bases, 9 bases remained unmatched. There are 15 residues in the CDR3. CDR1 and CDR2 (germline): SEHNR, FQNEAQ (reference sequence). CDR3 nucleotide sequence: TGTGCCAGCAGCCGACAGGGGGCGCCTTCAAATACGCAGTATTTT. Its protein product is CASSRQGAPSNTQYF.

The chain recombines TRBV9 with TRBJ2-3, with a tentative D call TRBD2 (6 bases). V was clipped by 0 bases and J by 3 bases, with 11 bases between them. CDR3 length: 15 residues. Germline V gene sequence: CDR1 SGDLS, CDR2 YYNGEE. Written as DNA, the CDR3 is TGTGCCAGCAGCGTAGGGGGGGTTGTGACAGATACGCAGTATTTT. Translated, it gives CASSVGGVVTDTQYF.

The chain couples TRBV27 to TRBJ2-7; 7 bases agree with TRBD2. Per germline, CDR1 MNHEY and CDR2 SMNVEV (reference sequence). The CDR3 length is 11 residues. The J segment lost 6 bases and the V segment lost 6 bases, leaving 2 bases of the junction unmatched. The CDR3 sequence is CASRRELEQYF. Here the CDR3 DNA reads TGTGCCAGCAGGCGGGAGCTCGAGCAGTACTTC.

The DNA for the CDR3 is TGTGCCAGCAGCTCGAGGACGGCCTATGGCTACACCTTC. This translates into CASSSRTAYGYTF. V is TRBV7-8 and J is TRBJ1-2; D uncertain. This CDR3 region has 13 residues. Trimming stripped 4 bases from V and 4 bases from J, with 10 bases between. In germline, CDR1 is SGHVS, CDR2 FQNEAQ. Full variable domain (missing parts from reference TRBV7-8 and TRBJ1-2): GAGVSQSPRYKVAKRGQDVALRCDPISGHVSLFWYQQALGQGPEFLTYFQNEAQLDKSGLPSDRFFAERPEGSVSTLKIQRTQQEDSAVYLCASSSRTAYGYTFGSGTRLTVV.

This clone has just one count. The genes are TRBV18 and TRBJ1-4; TRBD1 is a possible D gene (6 bases). This CDR3 is 15 amino acids long. Germline V lookup: CDR1 KGHSH, CDR2 LQKENI. Trimming pared 3 bases from V and 0 bases from J, leaving 8 bases between. Here the CDR3 reads CASSPTGSTNEKLFF. Written as DNA, the CDR3 is TGTGCCAGCTCACCGACAGGATCAACTAATGAAAAACTGTTTTTT.

This clone occurred once. The V and J genes are TRBV5-1 and TRBJ2-7; tentatively, D is TRBD2 (6 bases). The germline CDR1 and CDR2 sequences are SGHRS and YFSETQ. V was cut by 0 bases and J by 2 bases, with 12 bases left in between. This CDR3 region has 15 residues. CDR3 protein: CASSLGGTGTYEQYF. As DNA, the CDR3 is TGCGCCAGCAGCTTGGGCGGGACGGGGACCTACGAGCAGTACTTC.

The rearrangement uses TRBV28 and TRBJ2-7; D is unresolved. The CDR3 covers 12 residues. The V gene lost 5 bases and the J gene lost 7 bases, with 12 bases spanning the gap. Germline V gene data show CDR1 as MDHEN and CDR2 as SYDVKM. The CDR3 coding sequence is TGTGCCAGCAGTCCCAGTGGGCGGGAGCAGTACTTC. Translating it yields CASSPSGREQYF.